This passage covers 32 T cell receptor beta chains from one sample sequenced in a study of T-cell memory formation after mild COVID-19. TCRdb ran MiXCR on the 5' RACE reads and lists one entry per CDR3 protein. The sample records about 180,000 distinct CDR3 sequences, around 16% being singletons. The specimen was PBMCs or a T cell subset sorted from them (not recorded which). These receptor sequences come from an adult woman who had mild COVID-19 (a few samples of this study predate the infection). Cell type and time point are not known.

The rearrangement uses TRBV7-3 and TRBJ2-1; D remains ambiguous. The V end was cut by 3 bases, the J end by 16 bases, with 19 bases between. Germline V gene lookup returns CDR1 SGHTA and CDR2 FQGTGA. CDR3 length: 13 residues. The CDR3 loop reads CASSLGPQKVQFF. The DNA for the CDR3 is TGTGCCAGCAGCTTGGGCCCCCAAAAGGTTCAATTCTTC.

The chain recombines TRBV6-5 with TRBJ2-7, with D uncertain. The germline V gene has CDR1 MNHEY and CDR2 SVGAGI. The CDR3 sequence is 14 residues long. V lost 6 bases and J 5 bases, leaving 17 bases between the germline ends. CDR3 DNA sequence: TGTGCCAGCAGGCGACAATGGGGTTCGGACGAGCAGTACTTC. Its translation is CASRRQWGSDEQYF.

The chain has TRBV24-1 and TRBJ1-1; D is perhaps TRBD1 (5 bases). Per germline, CDR1 KGHDR and CDR2 SFDVKD. The CDR3 spans 14 residues. Trimming pared 3 bases from V and 7 bases from J, leaving 14 bases between. CDR3 amino acids: CATSDPGRAGEAFF. CDR3 bases: TGTGCCACCAGTGATCCCGGCAGGGCCGGTGAAGCTTTCTTT.

The chain employs TRBV3-1 and TRBJ1-2; D gene uncertain. Germline CDR1 is LGHDT and CDR2 is YNNKEL (reference sequence). CDR3 length: 13 amino acids. Deletions cut 5 bases from V and 6 bases from J, with 13 bases between. CDR3 coding DNA: TGTGCCAGCAGCGGACGGAATTTGAATGGCTACACCTTC. The encoded protein is CASSGRNLNGYTF. Using reference TRBV3-1 and TRBJ1-2 for the parts outside the CDR3, the full variable domain is DTAVSQTPKYLVTQMGNDKSIKCEQNLGHDTMYWYKQDSKKFLKIMFSYNNKELIINETVPNRFSPKSPDKAHLNLHINSLELGDSAVYFCASSGRNLNGYTFGSGTRLTVV.

This clonotype was recorded a few times. The chain couples TRBV18 to TRBJ1-2; D gene uncertain. Per the germline V gene, CDR1 is KGHSH and CDR2 is LQKENI. This CDR3 is 12 amino acids long. V lost 2 bases, J lost 3 bases, and 4 bases lay in between. The CDR3 nucleotides read TGTGCCAGCTCACCATGGGACTATGGCTACACCTTC. Translated, it gives CASSPWDYGYTF. Combining the CDR3 with reference TRBV18 and TRBJ1-2 gives the whole variable domain NAGVMQNPRHLVRRRGQEARLRCSPMKGHSHVYWYRQLPEEGLKFMVYLQKENIIDESGMPKERFSAEFPKEGPSILRIQQVVRGDSAAYFCASSPWDYGYTFGSGTRLTVV.

The V and J genes are TRBV5-1 and TRBJ1-1; 8 nucleotides match TRBD1. The germline CDR1 and CDR2 sequences are SGHRS and YFSETQ. This CDR3 comprises 14 residues. V dropped 4 bases and J dropped 5; count of bases not matched to a gene: 7. The CDR3 nucleotides are TGCGCCAGCAGCCCCCAGGGGGCAATTACTGAAGCTTTCTTT. It yields the protein CASSPQGAITEAFF.

The chain is built from TRBV4-2 and TRBJ2-7, with no clear D. This CDR3 comprises 14 residues. Trimming stripped 1 base from V and 0 bases from J, with 7 bases between. Germline CDR1 and CDR2: LGHNA and YNFKEQ. CDR3 residues: CASSQGIASYEQYF. The CDR3 DNA reads as TGTGCCAGCAGCCAAGGGATCGCCTCCTACGAGCAGTACTTC.

This clonotype showed up just a few times. This chain links TRBV15 with TRBJ2-1, with 11 bases matching TRBD2. Germline V gene data show CDR1 as LNHNV and CDR2 as YYDKDF (reference sequence). This CDR3 is 17 amino acids long. The V gene end was trimmed by 0 bases and the J gene end by 3 bases; junction bases not matched to a gene: 4. CDR3 DNA: TGTGCCACCAGCAGAGACTTCCTAGCGGGGGGCTACAATGAGCAGTTCTTC. Amino acid sequence: CATSRDFLAGGYNEQFF.

This chain links TRBV18 with TRBJ2-3; D unclear. Germline-derived CDR1 and CDR2 are KGHSH and LQKENI. The CDR3 extends over 14 amino acids. Trimming cost V 3 bases and J 3 bases, with 10 bases left between them. The CDR3 protein is CASSPTRATDTQYF. The CDR3 DNA follows: TGTGCCAGCTCACCGACGCGCGCGACAGATACGCAGTATTTT.

The table lists this clonotype with a few counts. The chain recombines TRBV5-1 with TRBJ2-7; TRBD1 is a possible D gene (5 bases). There are 15 residues in the CDR3. Per the germline V gene, CDR1 is SGHRS and CDR2 is YFSETQ. Between the trimmed V and J ends, which lost 0 bases and 2 bases, there was a span of 12 bases. The CDR3 protein is CASSLAAGLTYEQYF. The CDR3 nucleotides are TGCGCCAGCAGCTTGGCAGCAGGGCTAACCTACGAGCAGTACTTC.

The chain uses TRBV25-1 and TRBJ2-7, with unresolved D. Germline CDR1 is MGHDK and CDR2 is SYGVNS. The CDR3 covers 15 residues. V was cut by 2 bases and J by 0 bases, with 11 bases left in between. The CDR3 here is CASSEIVGPSYEQYF. The CDR3 coding sequence is TGTGCCAGCAGTGAAATCGTCGGACCCTCCTACGAGCAGTACTTC.

This clonotype was recorded many times. The V and J genes are TRBV29-1 and TRBJ2-6; D not certain. The CDR3 has 13 residues. CDR1 and CDR2 (germline): SQVTM, ANQGSEA. The V end was cut by 5 bases, the J end by 0 bases, with 5 bases between. The CDR3 DNA reads as TGCAGCGTTCAAAACTCTGGGGCCAACGTCCTGACTTTC. Translating gives CSVQNSGANVLTF.

CDR3 protein: CATGNYGYTF. The CDR3 nucleotides are TGTGCCACCGGTAACTATGGCTACACCTTC. The rearrangement uses TRBV12-3 or TRBV12-4 and TRBJ1-2; D is unresolved. This CDR3 contains 10 residues. V gave up 10 bases and J gave up 1 base, with 4 bases separating them.

The chain combines TRBV10-3 with TRBJ2-7, with D unclear. Germline V gene sequence: CDR1 ENHRY, CDR2 SYGVKD. Trimming removed 0 bases at V and 5 bases at J, with 11 bases between. The CDR3 runs to 14 residues. The CDR3 sequence is CAISESFLVHEQYF. The CDR3 DNA sequence: TGTGCCATCAGTGAGTCTTTCCTAGTCCACGAGCAGTACTTC.

This chain uses TRBV30 with TRBJ2-1; 10 nucleotides align to TRBD2. Germline loops: CDR1 GTSNPN, CDR2 SVGIG (reference sequence). V lost 2 bases, J lost 5 bases, and 6 bases stayed unmatched. CDR3 length equals 15 residues. The CDR3 region is CAWSTGLATNNEQFF. For the CDR3, the DNA is TGTGCCTGGAGTACGGGACTAGCGACCAACAATGAGCAGTTCTTC.

This clonotype occurred a few times. CDR3 DNA: TGTGCCAGCAGTGAAGCGCTATGGTTGGATTCACCCCTCCACTTT. It encodes CASSEALWLDSPLHF. This chain links TRBV6-1 with TRBJ1-6; D remains ambiguous. The length of the CDR3 is 15 residues. The germline V and J ends were trimmed by 0 bases and 8 bases, with 11 bases remaining between them. Germline CDR1 is MNHNS and CDR2 is SASEGT.

This clonotype was seen a handful of times. The V gene is TRBV6-5, the J gene TRBJ2-3, with 7 bases aligning to TRBD2. V shed 9 bases and J 0 bases; nucleotides not matched to a gene: 9. This CDR3 contains 15 residues. The V gene's germline CDR1 is MNHEY and CDR2 SVGAGI. CDR3 amino acids: CASTGTTSSTDTQYF. The CDR3, as DNA: TGTGCCAGTACCGGGACTACTTCTAGCACAGATACGCAGTATTTT.

J is TRBJ2-1 and V is TRBV12-3 or TRBV12-4, with TRBD2 identical over 8 bases. The CDR3 is 15 amino acids. V lost 3 bases and J lost 1; bases outside the gene matches: 2. CDR3 amino acids: CASSLGTRSYNEQFF. DNA for the CDR3: TGTGCCAGCAGTTTGGGGACTAGATCCTACAATGAGCAGTTCTTC.

Only a few counts were recorded for this clonotype. The rearrangement links TRBV4-3 to TRBJ2-3; 10 bases are shared with TRBD2. The V gene's germline CDR1 is LGHNA and CDR2 YSLEER. This CDR3 is 15 amino acids long. With 1 base clipped from V and 4 bases from J, the junction kept 2 bases outside the gene matches. This CDR3 is CASSQASGRADTQYF. The CDR3 DNA reads as TGCGCCAGCAGCCAAGCTAGCGGGAGAGCAGATACGCAGTATTTT.

V is TRBV20-1 and J is TRBJ2-7; TRBD2 aligns across 7 bases. V lost 6 bases and J lost 5; bases outside the gene matches: 16. CDR3 length equals 15 residues. Germline CDR1 DFQATT, CDR2 SNEGSKA (reference sequence). The CDR3 protein is CSAEDPNGRKDEQYF. Here the CDR3 DNA reads TGCAGTGCCGAGGATCCGAACGGGAGGAAAGACGAGCAGTACTTC.

The table lists this clonotype with a few counts. The V call is TRBV5-4, the J call TRBJ2-7, with no clear D. Trimming took off 4 bases at V and 2 bases at J, with 13 bases between the two ends. Per germline, CDR1 SGHNT and CDR2 YYREEE (reference sequence). The CDR3 is 14 amino acids. CDR3 residues: CASSPSAVTYEQYF. The DNA of the CDR3 is TGTGCCAGCAGCCCGTCGGCGGTAACCTACGAGCAGTACTTC.

This sequence joins TRBV7-2 and TRBJ1-1; D not certain. Germline lookup yields CDR1 SGHTA and CDR2 FQGNSA. V lost 7 bases, J lost 5 bases, and 14 bases lay in between. The CDR3 sequence is 13 residues long. The CDR3 here is CASKIRKETEAFF. The CDR3 DNA reads as TGTGCCAGCAAAATAAGAAAAGAAACTGAAGCTTTCTTT.

This clonotype was seen at least ten times. The V gene is TRBV5-1, the J gene TRBJ1-1; the D gene is possibly TRBD1 (6 bases). The germline V gene encodes CDR1 SGHRS and CDR2 YFSETQ. Deletions cut 4 bases from V and 10 bases from J, with 11 bases between. The CDR3 is 11 amino acids. The CDR3 loop reads CASSRTERAFF. The DNA for the CDR3 is TGCGCCAGCAGCAGGACAGAGAGAGCTTTCTTT. The full variable domain, with the rest looked up from reference TRBV5-1 and TRBJ1-1, is KAGVTQTPRYLIKTRGQQVTLSCSPISGHRSVSWYQQTPGQGLQFLFEYFSETQRNKGNFPGRFSGRQFSNSRSEMNVSTLELGDSALYLCASSRTERAFFGQGTRLTVV.

The V call is TRBV20-1, the J call TRBJ2-5, with TRBD2 matching over 10 bases. The CDR3 length is 15 residues. V lost 6 bases to trimming and J lost 7 bases; unmatched junction nucleotides: 14. Per the germline V gene, CDR1 is DFQATT and CDR2 is SNEGSKA (reference sequence). The CDR3: CSAPIAGGYGGTQYF. CDR3 DNA: TGCAGTGCCCCAATAGCGGGGGGTTATGGGGGGACCCAGTACTTC.

The V and J genes are TRBV5-5 and TRBJ2-7; TRBD2 agrees at 8 bases. Germline V gene sequence: CDR1 SGHKS, CDR2 YYEKEE (reference sequence). CDR3 length: 16 amino acids. The ends lost 0 bases at V and 4 bases at J; junction bases unmatched: 9. CDR3 region: CASSLDGGGTSYEQYF. As DNA, the CDR3 is TGTGCCAGCAGCTTGGATGGCGGGGGGACCTCTTACGAGCAGTACTTC.

V gene TRBV6-6 combines with J gene TRBJ1-1, with D unclear. The germline CDR1 and CDR2 sequences are MNHNY and SVGAGI (reference sequence). Trimming pared 6 bases from V and 4 bases from J, leaving 21 bases between. This CDR3 spans 16 amino acids. CDR3 amino acids: CASSYPLPLGGTEAFF. The CDR3 DNA is TGTGCCAGCAGCTACCCCCTGCCCCTTGGCGGCACTGAAGCTTTCTTT.

This chain joins TRBV5-1 and TRBJ2-1; 14 bases line up with TRBD2. The V segment lost 0 bases and the J segment 13 bases; nucleotides outside the gene matches: 6. The CDR3 spans 15 residues. The V gene's germline CDR1 is SGHRS and CDR2 YFSETQ. Here the CDR3 DNA reads TGCGCCAGCAGCTTGGGAGAGGGACTAGCGGGAGTTCAGTTCTTC. It yields the protein CASSLGEGLAGVQFF. Looking up the rest from reference TRBV5-1 and TRBJ2-1 gives the full variable domain: KAGVTQTPRYLIKTRGQQVTLSCSPISGHRSVSWYQQTPGQGLQFLFEYFSETQRNKGNFPGRFSGRQFSNSRSEMNVSTLELGDSALYLCASSLGEGLAGVQFFGPGTRLTVL.

The table lists this clonotype with a few counts. The rearrangement joins TRBV2 to TRBJ2-1, with D unresolved. The CDR3 runs to 15 residues. V gave up 2 bases and J gave up 4 bases, with 12 bases separating them. Germline V CDR1 and CDR2: SNHLY, FYNNEI. The CDR3 coding sequence is TGTGCCAGCAGTGAACTAGGGCACGCATACAATGAGCAGTTCTTC. This sequence encodes CASSELGHAYNEQFF.

The genes are TRBV5-1 and TRBJ2-5; D might be TRBD2 (6 bases). The germline V gene encodes CDR1 SGHRS and CDR2 YFSETQ. The V end lost 1 base, the J end lost 0 bases, and 10 bases lay between the germline ends. The CDR3 length is 15 residues. DNA for the CDR3: TGCGCCAGCAGCTTGAATGGGGGGAACCAAGAGACCCAGTACTTC. This sequence encodes CASSLNGGNQETQYF.

J is TRBJ2-1 and V is TRBV12-3 or TRBV12-4, with D hard to call. CDR3 size: 13 residues. V gave up 6 bases and J gave up 8 bases, with 14 bases separating them. The CDR3: CASSFTPFYEQFF. In nucleotides, the CDR3 is TGTGCCAGCAGCTTTACCCCCTTTTATGAGCAGTTCTTC.

This clonotype has at least ten counts. The chain couples TRBV5-5 to TRBJ2-2, with 7 bases aligning to TRBD1. This CDR3 has 15 residues. The ends lost 3 bases at V and 1 base at J; junction bases unmatched: 3. Germline assignment: CDR1 SGHKS and CDR2 YYEKEE (reference sequence). The CDR3 is CASSWDSRNTGELFF. CDR3 sequence (DNA): TGTGCCAGCAGCTGGGACAGCCGGAACACCGGGGAGCTGTTTTTT.

The genes are TRBV6-5 and TRBJ2-3, with TRBD2 matching over 7 bases. V lost 5 bases and J lost 4; bases outside the gene matches: 9. The CDR3 runs to 15 residues. Germline V gene data show CDR1 as MNHEY and CDR2 as SVGAGI. CDR3 region: CASSTGGGQADTQYF. Written as DNA, the CDR3 is TGTGCCAGCAGTACCGGGGGAGGGCAGGCAGATACGCAGTATTTT.